This TCR beta chain was captured by sequencing in a study of T cells in Graves' hyperthyroidism and ophthalmopathy. Hyperthyroidism was newly diagnosed in patients aged 18 to 65 (duration under 2 months). The junction had 7 bases not matched to a gene; V was cut back by 3 bases and J by 1 base. Germline CDR1 KGHDR, CDR2 SFDVKD. This CDR3 region has 16 residues. Amplification of TCR beta CDR3 regions used RNA as the template. The primer set for the first-round RT-PCR of the TCR CDR3 was HTBI. TCRdb passed the multiplex PCR reads through MiXCR, listing each CDR3 protein once. This table holds around 700,000 distinct CDR3 sequences, around a third found once. Of note for this clonotype: Its antigen is as yet unknown.

Study-level findings and limits: Most thyroid clonotypes that were expanded above 0.001 also turned up in blood. By a 13 V-J model, ophthalmopathy was set apart from stable hyperthyroidism.

The sample was blood. This chain uses TRBV24-1 with TRBJ2-5; 7 bases agree with TRBD1. The receptor was derived from a woman aged 40 to 50 with Graves' hyperthyroidism. CDR3 nucleotides: TGTGCCACCAGTGATGCCCAACAGGGGCCCCAAGAGACCCAGTACTTC. Amino acids: CATSDAQQGPQETQYF.